Presented here are 26 T cell receptor beta chains from one specimen sequenced in a study of CD8 T cells in ankylosing spondylitis. TCRdb re-derived calls from the 5' RACE reads in MiXCR, one entry per CDR3 protein. The table has about 340,000 distinct CDR3 sequences, 14% to 15% seen once; the top ten hold around 1%. Sequenced material: blood, either unsorted or a sorted T cell fraction (not recorded which). These TCRs come from a male donor with ankylosing spondylitis or in good health (not recorded which).

In this sample, this clonotype turned up a few times. The chain links TRBV5-1 to TRBJ1-3, with 9 bases matching TRBD1. This CDR3 has 15 amino acids. V lost 4 bases and J lost 3; bases outside the gene matches: 5. Germline-derived CDR1 and CDR2 are SGHRS and YFSETQ. CDR3 bases: TGCGCCAGCAGCACTGACAGGGGGTTTGGAAACACCATATATTTT. Residues: CASSTDRGFGNTIYF.

This sequence joins TRBV19 and TRBJ2-1; D may be TRBD1 or TRBD2 (5 bases each). The CDR3 sequence is 13 residues long. The V and J ends lost 4 bases and 9 bases respectively, with 13 bases between them. Germline assignment: CDR1 LNHDA and CDR2 SQIVND (reference sequence). CDR3 DNA sequence: TGTGCCAGTAGTAACCAGGGAGCGACTGAGCAGTTCTTC. Translation: CASSNQGATEQFF. Using reference TRBV19 and TRBJ2-1 for the parts outside the CDR3, the full variable domain is DGGITQSPKYLFRKEGQNVTLSCEQNLNHDAMYWYRQDPGQGLRLIYYSQIVNDFQKGDIAEGYSVSREKKESFPLTVTSAQKNPTAFYLCASSNQGATEQFFGPGTRLTVL.

The V call is TRBV20-1, the J call TRBJ2-5, with 7 bases aligning to TRBD2. With V trimmed by 0 bases and J by 6 bases, 13 bases remained unmatched. The germline gives CDR1 DFQATT, CDR2 SNEGSKA (reference sequence). This CDR3 contains 16 residues. CDR3 region: CSARDAGLPSRKTQYF. The CDR3 DNA is TGCAGTGCTAGAGATGCGGGACTACCCTCCCGAAAGACCCAGTACTTC.

The chain couples TRBV3-1 to TRBJ2-7, with TRBD1 matching 8 bases. With V trimmed by 3 bases and J by 2 bases, 3 bases remained unmatched. Germline CDR1 reads LGHDT; CDR2 reads YNNKEL (reference sequence). This CDR3 is built from 14 residues. Here the CDR3 reads CASSHRGRAYEQYF. In DNA form, the CDR3 reads TGTGCCAGCAGCCACAGGGGGCGAGCCTACGAGCAGTACTTC.

The rearrangement uses TRBV7-2 and TRBJ1-5; D uncertain. The CDR3 runs 13 residues. V lost 5 bases, J lost 5 bases, and 10 bases lay in between. CDR1 and CDR2 (germline): SGHTA, FQGNSA. CDR3 loop: CASSTALYQPQHF. In DNA form, the CDR3 reads TGTGCCAGCAGCACGGCCCTCTATCAGCCCCAGCATTTT.

The genes are TRBV25-1 and TRBJ1-2; D is undetermined. CDR1 and CDR2 (germline): MGHDK, SYGVNS. V was cut by 3 bases and J by 5 bases, with 10 bases left in between. This CDR3 contains 13 residues. CDR3 loop: CASSDSSWYGYTF. As DNA, the CDR3 is TGTGCCAGCAGTGACTCTTCTTGGTATGGCTACACCTTC.

This clonotype was detected ten times or more. The rearrangement links TRBV4-1 to TRBJ2-2; D gene ambiguous. V was cut by 3 bases and J by 0 bases, with 17 bases left in between. The CDR3 length is 18 residues. Germline V gene data show CDR1 as MGHRA and CDR2 as YSYEKL. The CDR3 loop is CASSQSLVRQTNTGELFF. For the CDR3, the DNA is TGCGCCAGCAGCCAGTCCTTAGTCAGGCAAACGAACACCGGGGAGCTGTTTTTT.

This clonotype showed up just a few times. The J gene is TRBJ1-2, the V gene TRBV6-1; TRBD1 matches 8 bases. The CDR3 runs 15 residues. Germline CDR1 reads MNHNS; CDR2 reads SASEGT. The ends lost 1 base at V and 4 bases at J; junction bases unmatched: 5. The CDR3 DNA reads TGTGCCAGCAGTGAAGGGACAGGGAAAACCTATGGCTACACCTTC. Its protein product is CASSEGTGKTYGYTF.

This clonotype was detected only a few times. The chain employs TRBV7-9 and TRBJ1-1; 8 bases map to TRBD1. Germline assignment: CDR1 SEHNR and CDR2 FQNEAQ (reference sequence). The CDR3 sequence is 15 residues long. V shed 2 bases, J shed 5 bases, and the junction held 7 bases outside the gene matches. Here the CDR3 DNA reads TGTGCCAGCAGCTTACGAGCGACAGGGGTTACTGAAGCTTTCTTT. Translating it yields CASSLRATGVTEAFF.

This clonotype was seen only a few times. This chain connects TRBV20-1 to TRBJ2-3; TRBD2 matches at 8 bases. V shed 5 bases, J shed 0 bases, and the junction held 4 bases outside the gene matches. This CDR3 has 14 residues. CDR1 and CDR2 (germline): DFQATT, SNEGSKA (reference sequence). The CDR3: CSAGRGGSTDTQYF. CDR3 coding DNA: TGCAGTGCTGGCCGGGGGGGAAGCACAGATACGCAGTATTTT.

The J gene is TRBJ1-6, the V gene TRBV12-3 or TRBV12-4; D is possibly TRBD1 (5 bases). CDR3 length: 15 amino acids. V was clipped by 1 base and J by 9 bases, with 13 bases between them. As DNA, the CDR3 is TGTGCCAGCAGTTTAGGTGTAACCGGGGGTTCACCCCTCCACTTT. It codes for CASSLGVTGGSPLHF.

This clonotype was detected only a few times. V is TRBV5-1 and J is TRBJ2-1, with D perhaps being TRBD1 or TRBD2 (6 bases each). Germline V gene sequence: CDR1 SGHRS, CDR2 YFSETQ. The CDR3 runs 15 residues. Between the trimmed V and J ends, which lost 5 bases and 0 bases, there was a span of 12 bases. CDR3 DNA: TGCGCCAGCAGGGAGGGGGATAGCTCCTACAATGAGCAGTTCTTC. It encodes CASREGDSSYNEQFF.

This clonotype was observed at least ten times. A read error may produce the germline difference seen at one junction end. The chain combines TRBV5-1 with TRBJ1-5, with a tentative D call TRBD1 (5 bases). Germline V gives CDR1 SGHRS, CDR2 YFSETQ. CDR3 length: 14 amino acids. DNA for the CDR3: TGTGCCAGCAGTCCGGGGGGGAGCAATCAGCCCCAGCATTTT. Translating it yields CASSPGGSNQPQHF.

This sequence joins TRBV5-1 and TRBJ2-2; D unresolved. This CDR3 is 14 amino acids long. Deletions cut 2 bases from V and 0 bases from J, with 5 bases between. Germline-derived CDR1 and CDR2 are SGHRS and YFSETQ. The CDR3 region has the DNA TGCGCCAGCAGCTTCGACCCGAACACCGGGGAGCTGTTTTTT. This codes for CASSFDPNTGELFF.

V gene TRBV4-1 combines with J gene TRBJ1-5; a weak D match, TRBD1 (6 bases). In germline, CDR1 is MGHRA, CDR2 YSYEKL. Trimming left V 4 bases short and J 0 bases short, with 13 bases between. The CDR3 spans 16 residues. The CDR3 loop reads CASSRWTVYSNQPQHF. The DNA for the CDR3 is TGCGCCAGCAGCCGATGGACAGTCTATAGCAATCAGCCCCAGCATTTT.

The V call is TRBV9, the J call TRBJ2-2, with a weak D call TRBD2 (5 bases). This CDR3 comprises 16 residues. V lost 0 bases and J 1 base, leaving 10 bases between the germline ends. CDR1 and CDR2 from the germline V gene are SGDLS and YYNGEE. The CDR3 region has the DNA TGTGCCAGCAGCGTAGCATGGACTGGGAACACCGGGGAGCTGTTTTTT. Protein: CASSVAWTGNTGELFF.

The genes are TRBV9 and TRBJ2-7, with D unclear. V was cut by 0 bases and J by 4 bases, with 11 bases left in between. The length of the CDR3 is 14 residues. Germline V gene data show CDR1 as SGDLS and CDR2 as YYNGEE. CDR3 nucleotides: TGTGCCAGCAGCGTAGCTGCGAGTCCGTACGAGCAGTACTTC. Translation: CASSVAASPYEQYF.

The chain has TRBV30 and TRBJ1-6; possibly TRBD1 for D (5 bases). The CDR3 sequence is 12 residues long. From germline, CDR1 is GTSNPN and CDR2 SVGIG (reference sequence). Between the trimmed V and J ends, which lost 7 bases and 5 bases, there was a span of 9 bases. The CDR3 reads CASGANNSPLHF. CDR3 DNA: TGTGCCTCCGGGGCCAATAATTCACCCCTCCACTTT.

This clonotype showed up just a few times. V and J are TRBV27 and TRBJ1-1; no clear D. The CDR3 consists of 13 residues. The germline V and J ends were trimmed by 5 bases and 2 bases, with 9 bases remaining between them. Germline CDR1 MNHEY, CDR2 SMNVEV (reference sequence). In DNA, the CDR3 is TGTGCCAGCAGTGCCTGGTCCAACACTGAAGCTTTCTTT. Its protein is CASSAWSNTEAFF.

The sample holds a few counts of this clonotype. The rearrangement joins TRBV29-1 to TRBJ2-3; a possible D gene is TRBD1 (5 bases). V shed 7 bases and J shed 0 bases, with 8 bases lying between them. From germline, CDR1 is SQVTM and CDR2 ANQGSEA. The CDR3 runs 12 residues. The CDR3 DNA reads TGCAGCGGTCAGGGTAGCACAGATACGCAGTATTTT. Protein product: CSGQGSTDTQYF.

This clonotype came up a few times. This rearrangement joins TRBV5-1 to TRBJ2-2; 12 bases match TRBD1. The CDR3 is made up of 16 amino acids. The V segment lost 4 bases and the J segment 4 bases; nucleotides outside the gene matches: 5. From germline, CDR1 is SGHRS and CDR2 YFSETQ. The CDR3 reads CASSTGQGARTGELFF. The CDR3 bases are TGCGCCAGCAGCACGGGACAGGGGGCGCGCACCGGGGAGCTGTTTTTT.

For this clonotype: A read error may account for a junction end that differs from germline. The CDR3 nucleotides are TGCAGTGCTCGAGACTCCCTTCCTTACAATGAGCAGTTCTTC. Its translation: CSARDSLPYNEQFF. This chain joins TRBV20-1 and TRBJ2-1; D gene ambiguous. The CDR3 length is 14 residues. Per germline, CDR1 DFQATT and CDR2 SNEGSKA (reference sequence).

There are a few counts of this clonotype. The V call is TRBV6-1, the J call TRBJ2-3; 8 bases fit TRBD2. There are 13 residues in the CDR3. Per the germline V gene, CDR1 is MNHNS and CDR2 is SASEGT. After removal of 0 bases from V and 14 bases from J, the junction contained 7 bases not matched to a gene. The CDR3 coding sequence is TGTGCCAGCAGTGAAGCGCGGGGGGCATGGGGGTATTTT. This gives the protein CASSEARGAWGYF.

This chain connects TRBV20-1 to TRBJ2-7; TRBD1 matches 8 bases. CDR1 DFQATT and CDR2 SNEGSKA come from the germline V gene (reference sequence). With 6 bases clipped from V and 9 bases from J, the junction kept 16 bases outside the gene matches. The CDR3 consists of 14 residues. CDR3 in DNA: TGCAGTGCCCCGTTAGGACAGGGAAGGGGTGTGCAGTACTTC. Translation: CSAPLGQGRGVQYF.

In this sample, this clonotype turned up a few times. The chain recombines TRBV5-1 with TRBJ2-7; D possibly corresponds to TRBD2 (5 bases). Germline V CDR1 and CDR2: SGHRS, YFSETQ. Trimming stripped 5 bases from V and 2 bases from J, with 11 bases between. The CDR3 length is 13 residues. The DNA of the CDR3 is TGCGCCAGCAGGGGAGACGGAACCTACGAGCAGTACTTC. Protein: CASRGDGTYEQYF.

This clonotype was counted many times. This chain uses TRBV29-1 with TRBJ1-5; D not resolved. The CDR3 sequence is 13 residues long. Germline lookup yields CDR1 SQVTM and CDR2 ANQGSEA. V was clipped by 6 bases and J by 4 bases, with 13 bases between them. CDR3 loop: CSVAADRNQPQHF. As DNA, the CDR3 is TGCAGCGTCGCAGCGGATCGGAATCAGCCCCAGCATTTT.